This TCR beta chain is from a study of blood T cell repertoires in COVID-19. On the study more broadly: Sample material is recorded as cDNA or gDNA derived from T cells, B-cell-depleted T cells, or PBMCs.

Study processing details: Quantification of nucleated cells was approximated via reference gene primer amplification. Profiling relied on immunoSEQ multiplex PCR, and the TCRdb table lists in-frame clones only, not all of them. V and J calls and clone size follow that table, whereas D and trimming were derived from the DNA. The sample yields about 200,000 clones, roughly 87% seen once. Germline V gene lookup returns CDR1 MNHEY and CDR2 SVGAGI. This CDR3 contains 14 residues. V trimming: 10 bases; J trimming: 2 bases; junction bases outside the gene matches: 7. The sample taken for sequencing was peripheral blood. The TCR originated in a man between 35 and 55 years old with active or convalescent COVID-19. J is TRBJ1-5 and V is TRBV6-5; the match to TRBD1 covers 8 bases. CDR3 coding DNA: TGTGCCACCAGCCCAGGGGGCGGCAATCAGCCCCAGCATTTT. It codes for CATSPGGGNQPQHF.